The clone carrying this TCR beta chain was seen a few times. The source of the sample is a study of blood T cells in healthy people across ages. For the second PCR, which ran for about 7 to 11 cycles, a sample-barcoded 5' primer and a J-beta primer mix were used. TCRdb redid the calling of the 5' RACE reads with MiXCR, one entry per CDR3 protein. The profile shows some 1 million distinct CDR3 sequences, 35% to 50% of them singletons. V was shortened by 1 base and J by 0 bases, with 16 bases between the two germline ends. The CDR3 length is 17 residues. Germline CDR1 is LGHDT and CDR2 is YNNKEL (reference sequence).

V usage is TRBV3-1 and J usage is TRBJ2-7, with D maybe TRBD2 (5 bases). Sequenced material: blood. This TCR was recovered from an older woman in good health. In nucleotides, the CDR3 is TGTGCCAGCAGCCAAGGGCCAGTAGCGACGAGCTCCTACGAGCAGTACTTC. It is translated as CASSQGPVATSSYEQYF.